Many counts were recorded for the clone carrying this TCR beta chain. The data are from a study of regulatory T cells in long-lasting Graves disease. Documented time point: newly diagnosed GD, antithyroid drugs for less than 3 months. PBMC RNA served as the TCR library source. Sequencing libraries for TCR beta were prepared with iRepertoire HTBI primers and Arm-PCR of CDR3 regions. In the source study's methods: Across the samples, identification revealed just over 60 TRBV and roughly 13 TRBJ segments. TCRdb reanalysed the multiplex PCR reads using MiXCR and keeps one entry per CDR3 protein. The V and J calls follow TCRdb's processing rather than the paper's. Of about 620,000 distinct CDR3 sequences in the sample, 16% were seen once. CDR3 size: 8 residues. V lost 8 bases and J 8 bases, leaving 1 base between the germline ends. Germline loops: CDR1 MDHEN, CDR2 SYDVKM. These sequences were also reported in another study, on T cells in Graves' hyperthyroidism and ophthalmopathy. That work adds: Model-based prediction identified ophthalmopathy a median 6.5 months prior to its onset.

The receptor was derived from a woman aged 25 to 39 with Graves disease. This chain connects TRBV28 to TRBJ1-5; D not resolved. The sample here was peripheral blood mononuclear cells (PBMCs), taken at new diagnosis, from a patient treated with antithyroid drugs. CDR3 region: CASEPQHF. The CDR3 DNA reads as TGTGCCAGCGAGCCCCAGCATTTT.